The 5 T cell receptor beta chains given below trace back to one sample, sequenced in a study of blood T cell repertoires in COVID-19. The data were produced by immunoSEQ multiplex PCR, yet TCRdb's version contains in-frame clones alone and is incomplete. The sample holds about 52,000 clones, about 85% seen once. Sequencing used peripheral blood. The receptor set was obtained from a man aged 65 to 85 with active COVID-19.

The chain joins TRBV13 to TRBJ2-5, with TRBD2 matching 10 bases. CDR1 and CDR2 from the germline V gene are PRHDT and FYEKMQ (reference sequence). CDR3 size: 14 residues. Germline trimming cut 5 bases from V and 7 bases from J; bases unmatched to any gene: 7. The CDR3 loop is CASSKLAGRGTQYF. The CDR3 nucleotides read TGTGCCAGCAGCAAACTAGCGGGGCGGGGGACCCAGTACTTC.

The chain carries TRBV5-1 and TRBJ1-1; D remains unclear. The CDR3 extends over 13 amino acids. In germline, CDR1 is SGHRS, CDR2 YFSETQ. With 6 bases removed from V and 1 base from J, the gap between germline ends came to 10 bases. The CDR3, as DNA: TGCGCCAGCACCCCGAGAGGGAACACTGAAGCTTTCTTT. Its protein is CASTPRGNTEAFF.

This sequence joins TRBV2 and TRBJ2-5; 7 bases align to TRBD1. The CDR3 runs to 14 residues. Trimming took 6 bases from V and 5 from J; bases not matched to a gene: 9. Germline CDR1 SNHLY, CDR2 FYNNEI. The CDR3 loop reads CASSKGGRGETQYF. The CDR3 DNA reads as TGTGCCAGCAGCAAAGGGGGCAGGGGGGAGACCCAGTACTTC.

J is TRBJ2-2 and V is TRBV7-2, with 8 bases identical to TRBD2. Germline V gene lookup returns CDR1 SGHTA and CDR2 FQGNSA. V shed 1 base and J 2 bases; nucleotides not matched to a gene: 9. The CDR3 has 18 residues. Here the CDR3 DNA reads TGTGCCAGCAGCTTAGGGGCCGGCGCGGGGGGAAACACCGGGGAGCTGTTTTTT. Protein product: CASSLGAGAGGNTGELFF.

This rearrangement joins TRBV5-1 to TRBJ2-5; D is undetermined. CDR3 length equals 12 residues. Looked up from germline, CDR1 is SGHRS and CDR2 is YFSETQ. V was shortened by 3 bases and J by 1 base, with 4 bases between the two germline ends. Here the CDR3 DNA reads TGCGCCAGCAGCTCTTCCCAAGAGACCCAGTACTTC. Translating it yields CASSSSQETQYF.